A single T cell receptor beta chain is shown here with its context. This specimen comes from a study of control samples from healthy donors and cancer patients. Assay: immunoSEQ multiplex PCR; the TCRdb copy retains only in-frame clones and omits some. This sample has more than 95,000 clones; more than 70% occur once, and the top ten carry over 2%. Per the germline V gene, CDR1 is LNHDA and CDR2 is SQIVND (reference sequence). The CDR3 is 16 amino acids. Trimming took 6 bases from V and 4 from J, leaving 16 bases between them. The V call is TRBV19, the J call TRBJ1-6, with D possibly being TRBD1 (6 bases). The receptor comes from an older woman in good health. The sequenced sample consisted of blood. The CDR3 coding sequence is TGTGCCAGTAGAGGACAGCGAGGACGGTATAATTCACCCCTCCACTTT. Its translation: CASRGQRGRYNSPLHF.